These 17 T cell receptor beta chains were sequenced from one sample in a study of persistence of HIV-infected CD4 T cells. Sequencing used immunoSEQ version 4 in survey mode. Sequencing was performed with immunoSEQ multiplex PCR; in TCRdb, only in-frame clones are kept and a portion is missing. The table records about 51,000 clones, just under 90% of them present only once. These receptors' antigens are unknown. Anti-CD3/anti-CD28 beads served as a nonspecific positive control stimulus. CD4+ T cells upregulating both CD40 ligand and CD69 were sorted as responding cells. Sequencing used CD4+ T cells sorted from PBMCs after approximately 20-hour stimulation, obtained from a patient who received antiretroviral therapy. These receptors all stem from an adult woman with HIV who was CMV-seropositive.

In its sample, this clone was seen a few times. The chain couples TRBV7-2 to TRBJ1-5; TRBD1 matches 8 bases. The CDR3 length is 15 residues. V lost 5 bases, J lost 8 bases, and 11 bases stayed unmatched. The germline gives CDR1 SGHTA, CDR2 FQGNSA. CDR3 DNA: TGTGCCAGCAGCACAGGGGCAGGGGGCTCGGAGCCCCAGCATTTT. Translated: CASSTGAGGSEPQHF.

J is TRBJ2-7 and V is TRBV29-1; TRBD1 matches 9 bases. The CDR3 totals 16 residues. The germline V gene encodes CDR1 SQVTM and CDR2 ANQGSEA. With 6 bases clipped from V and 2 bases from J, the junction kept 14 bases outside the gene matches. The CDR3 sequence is CSVESRGTGYAYEQYF. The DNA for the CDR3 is TGCAGCGTCGAAAGCCGCGGGACAGGGTACGCCTACGAGCAGTACTTC.

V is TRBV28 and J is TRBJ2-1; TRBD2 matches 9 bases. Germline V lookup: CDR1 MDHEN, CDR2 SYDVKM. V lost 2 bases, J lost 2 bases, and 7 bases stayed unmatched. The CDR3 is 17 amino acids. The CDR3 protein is CASSLGLAGAAYNEQFF. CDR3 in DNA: TGTGCCAGCAGTTTAGGGTTAGCGGGAGCCGCCTACAATGAGCAGTTCTTC.

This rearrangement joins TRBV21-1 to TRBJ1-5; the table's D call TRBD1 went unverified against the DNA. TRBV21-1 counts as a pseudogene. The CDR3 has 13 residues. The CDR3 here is CASIDRGCQPQHF. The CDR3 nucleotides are TGTGCCAGCATCGACAGGGGATGTCAGCCCCAGCATTTT.

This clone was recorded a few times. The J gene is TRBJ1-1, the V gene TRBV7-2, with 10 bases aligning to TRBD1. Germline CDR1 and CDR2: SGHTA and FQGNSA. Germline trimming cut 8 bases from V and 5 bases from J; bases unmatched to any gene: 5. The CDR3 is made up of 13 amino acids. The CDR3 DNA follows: TGTGCCAGCCGGGGGACAGGGGAGACTGAAGCTTTCTTT. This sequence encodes CASRGTGETEAFF. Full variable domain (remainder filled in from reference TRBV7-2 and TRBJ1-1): GAGVSQSPSNKVTEKGKDVELRCDPISGHTALYWYRQSLGQGLEFLIYFQGNSAPDKSGLPSDRFSAERTGGSVSTLTIQRTQQEDSAVYLCASRGTGETEAFFGQGTRLTVV.

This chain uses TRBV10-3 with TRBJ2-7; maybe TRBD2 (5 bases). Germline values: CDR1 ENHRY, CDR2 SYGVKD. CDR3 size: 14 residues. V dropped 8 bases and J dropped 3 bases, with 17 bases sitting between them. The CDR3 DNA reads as TGTGCCATCGGAAGAGGAAATGCGGGCTACGAGCAGTACTTC. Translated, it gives CAIGRGNAGYEQYF.

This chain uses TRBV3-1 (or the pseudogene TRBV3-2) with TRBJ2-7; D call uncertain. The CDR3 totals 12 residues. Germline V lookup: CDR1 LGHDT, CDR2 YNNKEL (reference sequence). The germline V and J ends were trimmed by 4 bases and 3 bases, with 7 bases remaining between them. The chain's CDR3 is CASSRSDYEQYF. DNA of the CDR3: TGTGCCAGCAGCCGCTCAGACTACGAGCAGTACTTC.

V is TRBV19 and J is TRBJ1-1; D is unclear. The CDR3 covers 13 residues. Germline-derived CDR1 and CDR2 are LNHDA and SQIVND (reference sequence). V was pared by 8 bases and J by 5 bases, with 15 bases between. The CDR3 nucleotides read TGTGCCAGTGGGGATCCTGGCGTGACTGAAGCTTTCTTT. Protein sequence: CASGDPGVTEAFF.

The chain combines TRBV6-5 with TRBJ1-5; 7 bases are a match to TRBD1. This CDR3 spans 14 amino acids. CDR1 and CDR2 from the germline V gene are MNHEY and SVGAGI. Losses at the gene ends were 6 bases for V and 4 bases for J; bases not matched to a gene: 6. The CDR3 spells CASRPDRENQPQHF. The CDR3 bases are TGTGCCAGCAGACCCGACAGGGAAAATCAGCCCCAGCATTTT.

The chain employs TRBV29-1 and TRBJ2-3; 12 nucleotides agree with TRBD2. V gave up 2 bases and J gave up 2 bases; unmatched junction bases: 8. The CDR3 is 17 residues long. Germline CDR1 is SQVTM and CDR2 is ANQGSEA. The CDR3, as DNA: TGCAGCGTTGAATGGCTAGCGGGAGGGCCGCACACAGATACGCAGTATTTT. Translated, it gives CSVEWLAGGPHTDTQYF.

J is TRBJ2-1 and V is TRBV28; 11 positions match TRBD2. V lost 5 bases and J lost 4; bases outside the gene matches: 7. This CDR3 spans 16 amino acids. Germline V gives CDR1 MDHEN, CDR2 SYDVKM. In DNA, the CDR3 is TGTGCCAGCAGTCCATGGACTAGCGGGCCATACAATGAGCAGTTCTTC. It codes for CASSPWTSGPYNEQFF. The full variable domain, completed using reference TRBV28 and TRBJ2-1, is DVKVTQSSRYLVKRTGEKVFLECVQDMDHENMFWYRQDPGLGLRLIYFSYDVKMKEKGDIPEGYSVSREKKERFSLILESASTNQTSMYLCASSPWTSGPYNEQFFGPGTRLTVL.

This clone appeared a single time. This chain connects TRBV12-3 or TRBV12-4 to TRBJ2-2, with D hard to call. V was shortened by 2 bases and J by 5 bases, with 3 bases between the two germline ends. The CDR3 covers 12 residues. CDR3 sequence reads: CASSLITGELFF. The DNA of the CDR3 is TGTGCCAGCAGTTTAATTACCGGGGAGCTGTTTTTT.

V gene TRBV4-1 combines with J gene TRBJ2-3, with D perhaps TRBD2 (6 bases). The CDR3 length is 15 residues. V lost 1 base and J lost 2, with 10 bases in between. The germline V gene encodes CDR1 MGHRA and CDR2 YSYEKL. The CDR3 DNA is TGCGCCAGCAGCCAAGTGGGGACTTCCACAGATACGCAGTATTTT. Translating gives CASSQVGTSTDTQYF.

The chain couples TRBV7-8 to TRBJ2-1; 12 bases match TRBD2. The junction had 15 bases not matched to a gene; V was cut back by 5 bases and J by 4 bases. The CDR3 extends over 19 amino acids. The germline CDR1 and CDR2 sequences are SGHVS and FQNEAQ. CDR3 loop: CASSLHPLAGGSPYNEQFF. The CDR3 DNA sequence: TGTGCCAGCAGCCTTCATCCACTAGCGGGGGGCTCCCCTTACAATGAGCAGTTCTTC.

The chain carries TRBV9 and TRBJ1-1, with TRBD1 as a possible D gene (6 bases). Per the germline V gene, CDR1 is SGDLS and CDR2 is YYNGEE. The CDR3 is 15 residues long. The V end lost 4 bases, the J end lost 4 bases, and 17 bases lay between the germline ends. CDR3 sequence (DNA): TGTGCCAGCAGCAAGAGGACAGACCGGCGCACTGAAGCTTTCTTT. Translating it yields CASSKRTDRRTEAFF.

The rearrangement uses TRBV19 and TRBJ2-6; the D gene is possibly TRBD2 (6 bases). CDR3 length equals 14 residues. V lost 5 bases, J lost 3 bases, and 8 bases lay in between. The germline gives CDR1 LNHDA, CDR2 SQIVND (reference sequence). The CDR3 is CASSRGVGANVLTF. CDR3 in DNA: TGTGCCAGTAGTCGCGGGGTTGGGGCCAACGTCCTGACTTTC.

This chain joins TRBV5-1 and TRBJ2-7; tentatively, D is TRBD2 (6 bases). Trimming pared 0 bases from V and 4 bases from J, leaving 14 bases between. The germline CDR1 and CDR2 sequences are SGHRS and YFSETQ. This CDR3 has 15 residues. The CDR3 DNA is TGCGCCAGCAGCTTGGGGAGGGTAGAGGTGTACGAGCAGTACTTC. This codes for CASSLGRVEVYEQYF.